This T cell receptor (beta chain) comes out of a study of siplizumab effects on memory and regulatory T cells. Study-level points and caveats: Unstimulated subsets contained matches for only a minor fraction of alloreactive clones. Siplizumab cultures yielded proliferating Tregs whose suppressive function was not confirmed. Alloreactive sequences tracing back to unstimulated CD4+ memory cells fell significantly with siplizumab.

This clone was seen only a few times. The antigen remains undetermined. The V end was cut by 2 bases, the J end by 5 bases, with 16 bases between. Germline V gives CDR1 KGHSH, CDR2 LQKENI. This CDR3 is built from 17 residues. TCR templates, 75,000 to 100,000 per sample, were assayed. Only in-frame clones appear in the TCRdb table, and some are missing; sequencing was by immunoSEQ multiplex PCR. The sample yields approximately 100,000 clones, 92% seen once. The specimen sequenced was Tregs sorted from blood. The chain joins TRBV18 to TRBJ2-6, with D unresolved. This TCR was recovered from a human donor in good health. The CDR3 nucleotides are TGTGCCAGCTCACCAGCTAGGTTGGTTAGCTGGGCCAACGTCCTGACTTTC. Translation: CASSPARLVSWANVLTF.